Sequencing of this TCR beta chain was carried out in a study of beta chain features in type 1 diabetes. Study-wide context: Cell yields, gender and age were similar in healthy donors and patients.

The CDR3 runs 14 residues. Germline V gene sequence: CDR1 GTSNPN, CDR2 SVGIG (reference sequence). With 2 bases clipped from V and 2 bases from J, the junction kept 4 bases outside the gene matches. Based on CD45RO/CCR7/CD25/CD127/CD95/CD27, CD4+ regulatory, stem cell-like memory, naive and central memory cells were sorted. Every bit of the isolated RNA underwent reverse transcription, so sequencing read expressed TCRB transcripts. Sequencing was performed with immunoSEQ multiplex PCR; in TCRdb, only in-frame clones are kept and a portion is missing. The sample shows under 300,000 clones, roughly 11% of them seen only once. This clone was seen a handful of times. Its antigen is unknown. Study-level findings and limits: In cDNA sequencing, cells with high TCR expression could be over-represented. Type 1 diabetes patients had TCRB CDR3s that were shorter (moderately but significantly so) in all four CD4+ subsets. Compared with healthy donors, patients appeared to share more similar naive, central memory and regulatory TCRB repertoires.

The origin of this receptor is a man in his thirties or forties with type 1 diabetes. This chain connects TRBV30 to TRBJ1-2; 8 bases line up with TRBD1. Input material: naive CD4+ T cells from blood. This CDR3 reads CAWSPTGVNYGYTF. The DNA of the CDR3 is TGTGCCTGGAGTCCGACAGGGGTAAACTATGGCTACACCTTC.